Below, 18 T cell receptor beta chains from the same sample are listed, as sequenced in a study of blood T cell repertoires in COVID-19. Profiling relied on immunoSEQ multiplex PCR, and the TCRdb table lists in-frame clones only, not all of them. The sample consists of about 200,000 clones, roughly 90% of them appearing once. Sample: peripheral blood. These receptors were taken from a man in his late teens or twenties with active or convalescent COVID-19.

V is TRBV6-6 and J is TRBJ1-2, with 10 bases lining up with TRBD1. Germline V gene sequence: CDR1 MNHNY, CDR2 SVGAGI (reference sequence). The CDR3 totals 14 residues. Unmatched junction bases numbered 5, after V lost 2 bases and J lost 8 bases. As DNA, the CDR3 is TGTGCCAGCAGTTACGAGACAGGGGGCTTCGGCTACACCTTC. Translated: CASSYETGGFGYTF.

This chain joins TRBV27 and TRBJ1-6; possibly TRBD1 for D (5 bases). Germline V gene lookup returns CDR1 MNHEY and CDR2 SMNVEV (reference sequence). This CDR3 region has 14 residues. V was trimmed by 2 bases and J by 5 bases, leaving 7 bases between them. Here the CDR3 DNA reads TGTGCCAGCAGTTTAGGGGCAGATAATTCACCCCTCCACTTT. This sequence encodes CASSLGADNSPLHF.

The chain combines TRBV24-1 with TRBJ1-2; no definite D call. Germline loops: CDR1 KGHDR, CDR2 SFDVKD. This CDR3 has 14 residues. V was trimmed by 5 bases and J by 4 bases, leaving 13 bases between them. The CDR3 protein is CATSGGSDIYGYTF. In nucleotides, the CDR3 is TGTGCCACCAGTGGAGGGTCAGATATCTATGGCTACACCTTC.

The chain uses TRBV11-2 and TRBJ2-5, with TRBD2 matching over 10 bases. Trimming took 1 base from V and 2 from J; bases not matched to a gene: 4. CDR3 length equals 16 residues. Looked up from germline, CDR1 is SGHAT and CDR2 is FQNNGV. The CDR3 bases are TGTGCCAGCAGCTTAGTGTTAGCGGGGGGACAAGAGACCCAGTACTTC. Amino acids: CASSLVLAGGQETQYF.

The chain uses TRBV9 and TRBJ1-2; no clear D. The CDR3 is made up of 14 amino acids. Germline-derived CDR1 and CDR2 are SGDLS and YYNGEE. V lost 0 bases, J lost 4 bases, and 10 bases lay in between. Here the CDR3 reads CASSVGHSSYGYTF. Written as DNA, the CDR3 is TGTGCCAGCAGCGTAGGGCACAGTTCCTATGGCTACACCTTC.

In DNA form, the CDR3 reads TGTGCCAGCAGCAACTATCTAGCGGGTGAAACAGATACGCAGTATTTT. This codes for CASSNYLAGETDTQYF. The V and J genes are TRBV9 and TRBJ2-3, with TRBD2 matching over 8 bases. Trimming took 4 bases from V and 3 from J; bases not matched to a gene: 10. CDR1 and CDR2 from the germline V gene are SGDLS and YYNGEE. The length of the CDR3 is 16 residues.

The V gene is TRBV27, the J gene TRBJ1-3, with D uncertain. This CDR3 is 15 amino acids long. Germline CDR1 MNHEY, CDR2 SMNVEV (reference sequence). V shed 2 bases and J shed 8 bases, with 16 bases lying between them. The CDR3 coding sequence is TGTGCCAGCAGTTTACCCCGGCCCCAGGAGGACACCATATATTTT. Its protein is CASSLPRPQEDTIYF.

In its sample, this clone was seen many times. The V call is TRBV11-2, the J call TRBJ1-2; no definite D call. V lost 1 base and J lost 5, with 8 bases in between. This CDR3 contains 13 residues. Germline assignment: CDR1 SGHAT and CDR2 FQNNGV. CDR3 residues: CASSLGSGYGYTF. CDR3 bases: TGTGCCAGCAGCTTAGGGAGTGGGTATGGCTACACCTTC.

The gene calls are TRBV2 and TRBJ1-5; D remains unclear. The V end lost 6 bases, the J end lost 0 bases, and 21 bases lay between the germline ends. Germline V lookup: CDR1 SNHLY, CDR2 FYNNEI. The length of the CDR3 is 18 residues. This CDR3 is CASRREAVSLYSNQPQHF. The CDR3 nucleotides are TGTGCCAGCAGACGCGAGGCGGTCTCCCTTTATAGCAATCAGCCCCAGCATTTT. The full variable domain, with the rest looked up from reference TRBV2 and TRBJ1-5, is EPEVTQTPSHQVTQMGQEVILRCVPISNHLYFYWYRQILGQKVEFLVSFYNNEISEKSEIFDDQFSVERPDGSNFTLKIRSTKLEDSAMYFCASRREAVSLYSNQPQHFGDGTRLSIL.

This clone was recorded only once. The V gene is TRBV10-3, the J gene TRBJ1-1; 7 bases map to TRBD1. Trimming took 6 bases from V and 5 from J; bases not matched to a gene: 6. The V gene's germline CDR1 is ENHRY and CDR2 SYGVKD. This CDR3 contains 13 residues. The CDR3 region is CAIREGASTEAFF. CDR3 nucleotide sequence: TGTGCCATCAGAGAGGGGGCGAGTACTGAAGCTTTCTTT.

Points on this clone: Other nucleotide sequences from this sample produce the same CDR3. V gene TRBV5-1 combines with J gene TRBJ2-5, with 8 positions matching TRBD2. The length of the CDR3 is 15 residues. CDR1 is SGHRS, CDR2 YFSETQ, per germline. Trimming removed 2 bases from V and 1 base from J; junction bases left unmatched: 4. The CDR3 coding sequence is TGCGCCAGCAGCTTCAGCGGGGGCTCCCAAGAGACCCAGTACTTC. Amino acid sequence: CASSFSGGSQETQYF.

The chain has TRBV4-1 and TRBJ1-2, with D possibly matching TRBD1 (5 bases). This CDR3 is 14 amino acids long. Trimming shortened V by 3 bases and J by 3 bases, and 11 bases separated the two germline ends. Germline CDR1 and CDR2: MGHRA and YSYEKL. Written as DNA, the CDR3 is TGCGCCAGCAGCCACCCGACAGAAGACTATGGCTACACCTTC. Protein product: CASSHPTEDYGYTF.

The chain joins TRBV29-1 to TRBJ1-2; 7 bases agree with TRBD1. This CDR3 comprises 13 residues. The ends lost 6 bases at V and 1 base at J; junction bases unmatched: 5. CDR1 and CDR2 from the germline V gene are SQVTM and ANQGSEA. CDR3 sequence: CSVRDSRNYGYTF. CDR3 nucleotide sequence: TGCAGCGTGCGGGACAGTCGTAACTATGGCTACACCTTC.

This chain uses TRBV2 with TRBJ1-2, with TRBD1 matching over 7 bases. This CDR3 region has 13 residues. CDR1 and CDR2 (germline): SNHLY, FYNNEI. The J segment lost 5 bases and the V segment lost 5 bases, leaving 5 bases of the junction unmatched. The CDR3 protein is CASSRTGGYGYTF. The CDR3 DNA follows: TGTGCCAGCAGTCGGACAGGAGGATATGGCTACACCTTC.

The genes are TRBV6-5 and TRBJ1-4, with 8 positions matching TRBD1. CDR3 size: 14 residues. Germline trimming cut 6 bases from V and 8 bases from J; bases unmatched to any gene: 8. Germline CDR1 and CDR2: MNHEY and SVGAGI. Written as DNA, the CDR3 is TGTGCCAGCAGCAATCAGGGGGCTCCCGAAAAACTGTTTTTT. Its protein is CASSNQGAPEKLFF.

This clone appeared a few times. Different DNA sequences within this sample yield the same CDR3. This chain links TRBV3-1 (or the pseudogene TRBV3-2) with TRBJ2-7; TRBD1 aligns across 7 bases. In germline, CDR1 is LGHDT, CDR2 YNNKEL (reference sequence). The CDR3 is 12 residues long. The V segment lost 1 base and the J segment 7 bases; nucleotides outside the gene matches: 1. The CDR3 DNA reads as TGTGCCAGCAGCCAAGCCAGGGGGGAGCAGTACTTC. Translated, it gives CASSQARGEQYF.

The chain combines TRBV30 with TRBJ1-6; possibly TRBD1 for D (5 bases). The CDR3 consists of 16 residues. Germline V lookup: CDR1 GTSNPN, CDR2 SVGIG (reference sequence). V lost 6 bases to trimming and J lost 6 bases, with 21 bases between them. The CDR3 is CACEGHRGGGNSPLHF. The DNA for the CDR3 is TGTGCCTGTGAAGGCCATCGCGGGGGTGGTAATTCACCCCTCCACTTT.

This clone showed up just once. CDR3 DNA: TGTGCCAGTAGTATAGTTAAAGAGATGAACACTGAAGCTTTCTTT. Translating it yields CASSIVKEMNTEAFF. This chain connects TRBV19 to TRBJ1-1; no definite D call. V was pared by 1 base and J by 0 bases, with 9 bases between. CDR1 is LNHDA, CDR2 SQIVND, per germline (reference sequence). CDR3 length equals 15 residues.